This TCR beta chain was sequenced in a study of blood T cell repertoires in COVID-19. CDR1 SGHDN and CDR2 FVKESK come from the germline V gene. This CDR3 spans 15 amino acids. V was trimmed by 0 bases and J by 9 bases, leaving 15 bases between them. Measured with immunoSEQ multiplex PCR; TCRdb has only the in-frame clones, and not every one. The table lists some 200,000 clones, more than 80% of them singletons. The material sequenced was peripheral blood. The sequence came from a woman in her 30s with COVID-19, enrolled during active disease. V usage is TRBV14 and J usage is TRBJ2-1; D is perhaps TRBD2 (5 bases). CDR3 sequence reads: CASSQDPGNLREQFF. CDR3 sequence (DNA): TGTGCCAGCAGCCAAGATCCCGGGAATCTTCGTGAGCAGTTCTTC.